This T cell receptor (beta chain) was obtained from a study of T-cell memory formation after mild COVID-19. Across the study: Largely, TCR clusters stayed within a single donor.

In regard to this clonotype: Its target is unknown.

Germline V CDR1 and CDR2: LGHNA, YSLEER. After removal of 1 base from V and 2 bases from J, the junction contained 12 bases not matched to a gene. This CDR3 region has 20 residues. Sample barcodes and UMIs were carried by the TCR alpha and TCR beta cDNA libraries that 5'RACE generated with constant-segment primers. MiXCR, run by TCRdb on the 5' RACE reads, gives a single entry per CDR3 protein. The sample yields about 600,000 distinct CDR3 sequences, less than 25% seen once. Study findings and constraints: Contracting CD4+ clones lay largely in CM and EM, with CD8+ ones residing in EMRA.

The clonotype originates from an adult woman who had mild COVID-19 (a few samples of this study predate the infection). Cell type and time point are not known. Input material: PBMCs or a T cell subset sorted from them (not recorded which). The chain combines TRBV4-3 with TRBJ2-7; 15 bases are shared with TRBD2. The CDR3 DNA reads TGCGCCAGCAGCCAAGCGCGGACTAGCGGGAGGGTACCGTATCCCTACGAGCAGTACTTC. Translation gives CASSQARTSGRVPYPYEQYF.